The clone carrying this T cell receptor beta chain appeared many times. Aged 18 to 65, the patients had hyperthyroidism that was newly diagnosed and had lasted under 2 months. Uncontrolled infection, other autoimmune disease, pregnancy or lactation disqualified patients from enrolment. Each diagnosis drew on symptoms, thyroxine, TRAb, thyroid ultrasound and orbital computed tomography findings. These data come from a study of T cells in Graves' hyperthyroidism and ophthalmopathy. Researchers amplified the TCR beta CDR3 regions from RNA transcripts. The TCR CDR3 first-round RT-PCR relied on the HTBI primer set. TCRdb re-analysed the multiplex PCR reads in MiXCR, keeping a single row per CDR3 protein. Altogether about 210,000 distinct CDR3 sequences are present, under 20% being singletons, with the ten largest covering approximately 50%. There are 12 residues in the CDR3. Germline CDR1 MDHEN, CDR2 SYDVKM. V dropped 5 bases and J dropped 10; count of bases not matched to a gene: 5.

The gene calls are TRBV28 and TRBJ2-1; 7 nucleotides agree with TRBD2. This receptor was obtained from a man in his forties or fifties with Graves' hyperthyroidism. Sequencing input: blood. CDR3 coding DNA: TGTGCCAGCAGTCCCCGGGGGGTAGAGCAGTTCTTC. Its translation is CASSPRGVEQFF.